The sequence of this T cell receptor (beta chain) was determined in a study of blood T cells in healthy people across ages. Study-level findings and limits: Aged donors had fewer naive CD4+ cells and lower diversity than long-lived donors. Possibly confounding the expanded clonotype changes was the fact that donor CMV status was unknown. Strong correlation linked observed beta diversity and percent naive T cells.

The CDR3 extends over 15 amino acids. CDR1 and CDR2 (germline): SGHVS, FNYEAQ. V lost 5 bases and J lost 3, with 14 bases in between. A sample-barcoded 5' primer and a J-beta primer mix were used in a second PCR of roughly 6 to 11 cycles. From the 5' RACE reads, TCRdb called clonotypes with MiXCR, one entry per CDR3 protein. The sample holds around 280,000 distinct CDR3 sequences; roughly 27% are singletons and the top ten take 29%. This clonotype has just a few counts. Antigen: not known. The specimen sequenced was blood. This chain links TRBV7-6 with TRBJ2-1, with D possibly TRBD1 on 5 matching bases. The receptor's source is a woman aged 70-85 years in good health. CDR3 sequence reads: CASSQTGLIYNEQFF. The CDR3 region has the DNA TGTGCCAGCAGCCAAACAGGCTTGATCTACAATGAGCAGTTCTTC.